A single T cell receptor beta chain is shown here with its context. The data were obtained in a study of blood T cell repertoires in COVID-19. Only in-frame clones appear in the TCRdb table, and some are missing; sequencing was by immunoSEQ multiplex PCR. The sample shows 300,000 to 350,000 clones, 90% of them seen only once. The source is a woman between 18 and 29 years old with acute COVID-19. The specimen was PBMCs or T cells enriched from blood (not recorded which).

CDR3 DNA sequence: TGTGCCAGCAGCGTAGCGGCGGGAGCGTTGGCCGTTAAGTCCTACAATGAGCAGTTCTTC. This gives the protein CASSVAAGALAVKSYNEQFF. The chain joins TRBV9 to TRBJ2-1; the match to TRBD2 covers 7 bases. The V gene's germline CDR1 is SGDLS and CDR2 YYNGEE. This CDR3 has 20 residues. The J segment lost 1 base and the V segment lost 0 bases, leaving 16 bases of the junction unmatched.